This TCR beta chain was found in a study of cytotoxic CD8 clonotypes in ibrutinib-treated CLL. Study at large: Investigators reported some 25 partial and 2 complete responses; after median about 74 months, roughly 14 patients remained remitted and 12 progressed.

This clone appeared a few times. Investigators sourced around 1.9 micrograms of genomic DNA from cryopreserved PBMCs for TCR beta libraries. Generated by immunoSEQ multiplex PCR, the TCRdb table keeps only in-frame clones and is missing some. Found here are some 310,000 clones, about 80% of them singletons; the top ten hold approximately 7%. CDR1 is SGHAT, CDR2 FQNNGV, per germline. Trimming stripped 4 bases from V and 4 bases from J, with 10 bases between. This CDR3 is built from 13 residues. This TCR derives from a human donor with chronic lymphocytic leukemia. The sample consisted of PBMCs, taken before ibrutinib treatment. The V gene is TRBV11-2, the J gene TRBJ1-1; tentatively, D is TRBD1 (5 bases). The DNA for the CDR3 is TGTGCCAGCAGCTGGGGGGGTGCCACTGAAGCTTTCTTT. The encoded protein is CASSWGGATEAFF.